The clone carrying this T cell receptor beta chain has a count of ten or more. Amplified TCR beta CDR3 regions came from RNA transcripts. The primer set for the first-round RT-PCR of the TCR CDR3 was HTBI. MiXCR was run by TCRdb on the multiplex PCR reads, yielding one entry per CDR3 protein. The table records some 760,000 distinct CDR3 sequences, 13% to 15% of them present only once. The germline gives CDR1 MNHEY, CDR2 SMNVEV (reference sequence). The V and J ends lost 3 bases and 4 bases, in that order; junction bases with no gene match: 10. The CDR3 sequence is 18 residues long. The sample belongs to a study of T cells in Graves' hyperthyroidism and ophthalmopathy.

The sequencing sample was made of blood. The sequence derives from a woman aged 18-35 years with Graves' hyperthyroidism. V is TRBV27 and J is TRBJ2-1, with 12 bases aligning to TRBD2. The CDR3 loop reads CASSFAGTSGPTYNEQFF. CDR3 bases: TGTGCCAGCAGTTTCGCCGGGACTAGCGGGCCAACTTACAATGAGCAGTTCTTC.